The next 8 T cell receptor beta chains were all read from a single sample in a study of shared clonotypes between healthy human individuals. The protocol was immunoSEQ multiplex PCR, while the TCRdb copy is restricted to in-frame clones and leaves out a portion. This sample has about 1.4 million clones, with 95% to 97% found just once. Specimen: naive CD4+ T cells sorted from blood. Noted subset: CD45RA+ positively selected. Receptors originate from a man aged 25-45 years in good health.

The CDR3 protein is CASSRQFPETQYF. CDR3 DNA: TGTGCCAGCAGCCGACAATTCCCAGAGACCCAGTACTTC. The chain carries TRBV5-4 and TRBJ2-5; D is unclear. V lost 4 bases to trimming and J lost 4 bases, with 11 bases between them. The CDR3 runs 13 residues. Germline CDR1 and CDR2: SGHNT and YYREEE (reference sequence).

In this sample, this clone turned up once. The rearrangement links TRBV30 to TRBJ1-5, with TRBD1 matching 11 bases. After removal of 2 bases from V and 4 bases from J, the junction contained 7 bases not matched to a gene. Germline lookup yields CDR1 GTSNPN and CDR2 SVGIG (reference sequence). The CDR3 spans 16 residues. CDR3 amino acids: CAWSNKGQGGNQPQHF. CDR3 bases: TGTGCCTGGAGTAATAAGGGACAGGGGGGGAATCAGCCCCAGCATTTT.

The chain couples TRBV6-1 to TRBJ1-5; D is undetermined. CDR3 length equals 18 residues. Germline CDR1 and CDR2: MNHNS and SASEGT. Deletions cut 4 bases from V and 7 bases from J, with 26 bases between. CDR3 DNA sequence: TGTGCCAGCAGTGGCCCCGCGGGGTGGACCCTCACGGGCCAGCCCCAGCATTTT. Translated, it gives CASSGPAGWTLTGQPQHF.

The CDR3 sequence is CASSLEIAAYEQYF. The CDR3 DNA reads as TGTGCCAGCAGCTTGGAAATAGCGGCCTACGAGCAGTACTTC. The J gene is TRBJ2-7, the V gene TRBV5-4; possible D gene TRBD2, 6 bases. Trimming removed 0 bases from V and 2 bases from J, with 9 bases in between. The CDR3 covers 14 residues. CDR1 and CDR2 (germline): SGHNT, YYREEE (reference sequence).

V usage is TRBV2 and J usage is TRBJ2-7; a weak D match, TRBD2 (7 bases). The CDR3 runs 14 residues. The ends were cut back, 6 bases at V and 5 bases at J, with 17 bases in the middle. Looked up from germline, CDR1 is SNHLY and CDR2 is FYNNEI. This CDR3 is CASRGGGTHDEQYF. CDR3 in DNA: TGTGCCAGCAGGGGAGGGGGGACCCATGACGAGCAGTACTTC. The full variable domain, in which reference TRBV2 and TRBJ2-7 provide the parts outside the CDR3, is EPEVTQTPSHQVTQMGQEVILRCVPISNHLYFYWYRQILGQKVEFLVSFYNNEISEKSEIFDDQFSVERPDGSNFTLKIRSTKLEDSAMYFCASRGGGTHDEQYFGPGTRLTVT.

Concerning this clone itself: Other DNA sequences within the sample encode an identical CDR3. This chain joins TRBV7-2 and TRBJ2-3; D possibly corresponds to TRBD2 (5 bases). The CDR3 runs to 16 residues. The germline CDR1 and CDR2 sequences are SGHTA and FQGNSA. V was clipped by 0 bases and J by 0 bases, with 10 bases between them. CDR3: CASSLASGTSTDTQYF. CDR3 DNA sequence: TGTGCCAGCAGCTTAGCCAGCGGTACTAGCACAGATACGCAGTATTTT.

The genes are TRBV29-1 and TRBJ2-7; 11 nucleotides agree with TRBD2. CDR3 length equals 17 residues. Germline V gene data show CDR1 as SQVTM and CDR2 as ANQGSEA. Losses at the gene ends were 3 bases for V and 2 bases for J; bases not matched to a gene: 12. The CDR3 here is CSVESRTSGPNAYEQYF. CDR3 sequence (DNA): TGCAGCGTTGAGAGTAGGACTAGCGGGCCAAATGCCTACGAGCAGTACTTC.

This chain joins TRBV18 and TRBJ2-7; 9 nucleotides line up with TRBD1. The CDR3 has 15 residues. Germline V gives CDR1 KGHSH, CDR2 LQKENI. J gave up 4 bases and V 3 bases, and 7 bases lay outside the gene matches. The CDR3 spells CASSPRTGANYEQYF. CDR3 DNA: TGTGCCAGCTCACCCCGGACAGGGGCCAATTACGAGCAGTACTTC. The complete variable domain, with remaining parts taken from reference TRBV18 and TRBJ2-7, reads NAGVMQNPRHLVRRRGQEARLRCSPMKGHSHVYWYRQLPEEGLKFMVYLQKENIIDESGMPKERFSAEFPKEGPSILRIQQVVRGDSAAYFCASSPRTGANYEQYFGPGTRLTVT.